A selection of T cell receptor beta chains follows, all from one sample in a study of CXCR3 chemokines and chemotherapy response in bladder cancer. A single record per CDR3 protein comes from TCRdb applying MiXCR to the PCR reads. The data hold about 5,000 distinct CDR3 sequences, with approximately 15% observed a single time. The specimen was collected from a patient whose treatment included neoadjuvant chemotherapy. The receptors were sampled from a human donor with bladder cancer that responded to neoadjuvant chemotherapy. The CDR3 runs from the conserved cysteine through the conserved F or W. Each record gives: J gene, D gene, V gene, clone size, CDR3 DNA, CDR3 protein. A D gene is named only where the DNA matches it firmly. Clone size is stated in some rows and not others, as once, few, many or a class when expanded.

J: TRBJ2-6
D: TRBD1
V: TRBV6-6
size: large
DNA: TGTGCCAGCAGTTACCCCGGGACAGGGACCTCTGGGGCCAACGTCCTGACTTTC
CDR3: CASSYPGTGTSGANVLTF

J: TRBJ1-6
D: TRBD1
V: TRBV27
size: many
DNA: TGTGCCAGCAGCCTCGAGGGGGCTTCTAATTCACCCCTCCACTTT
CDR3: CASSLEGASNSPLHF

J: TRBJ1-6
D: .
V: TRBV30
size: medium-sized
DNA: TGTGCCTGGAAGGACGCACCCGCCGATAATTCACCCCTCCACTTT
CDR3: CAWKDAPADNSPLHF

J: TRBJ1-2
D: .
V: TRBV27
size: medium-sized
DNA: TGTGCCAGCAGTCCCTCGGGGGGCAGCTACACCTTC
CDR3: CASSPSGGSYTF

J: TRBJ1-1
D: .
V: TRBV9
size: .
DNA: TGTGCCAGCAGCGTAGGACTGGTGAAAGGGAGCACTGAAGCTTTCTTT
CDR3: CASSVGLVKGSTEAFF

J: TRBJ2-2
D: .
V: TRBV20-1
size: few
DNA: TGCAGTGCTATGGACAGCACCCATCGGAGGACCGGGGAGCTGTTTTTT
CDR3: CSAMDSTHRRTGELFF

J: TRBJ1-2
D: .
V: TRBV18
size: large
DNA: TGTGCCAGCTCACCGGACACTGATGGCTACACCTTC
CDR3: CASSPDTDGYTF

J: TRBJ2-1
D: .
V: TRBV19
size: medium-sized
DNA: TGTGCCAGTAGTATGGCGGCCTCCTGGCCCTCCTACAATGAGCAGTTCTTC
CDR3: CASSMAASWPSYNEQFF

J: TRBJ2-1
D: TRBD2
V: TRBV7-9
size: .
DNA: TGTGCCAGCAGCTTAGTTGGACTAGCGGGAGGGGGGAATGAGCAGTTCTTC
CDR3: CASSLVGLAGGGNEQFF

J: TRBJ1-1
D: .
V: TRBV14
size: many
DNA: TGTGCCAGCAGCCAAGAGATAAGGGGCACTGAAGCTTTCTTT
CDR3: CASSQEIRGTEAFF

J: TRBJ2-3
D: .
V: TRBV10-2
size: many
DNA: TGCGCCAGTTCAGCCCGGGGACGAGGTGGCACAGATACGCAGTATTTT
CDR3: CASSARGRGGTDTQYF

J: TRBJ1-2
D: .
V: TRBV7-2
size: medium-sized
DNA: TGTGCCAGCAGCCCCGGAGGAGGGATCGGCTACACCTTC
CDR3: CASSPGGGIGYTF

J: TRBJ2-5
D: .
V: TRBV9
size: many
DNA: TGTGCCAGCAGCGTAGGTAGGGGGATTTGGGAGACCCAGTACTTC
CDR3: CASSVGRGIWETQYF

J: TRBJ2-2
D: TRBD2
V: TRBV12-3/TRBV12-4
size: many
DNA: TGTGCCAGCACTAGCGGAGGGAACACCGGGGAGCTGTTTTTT
CDR3: CASTSGGNTGELFF

J: TRBJ2-3
D: .
V: TRBV7-9
size: many
DNA: TGTGCCAGCAGCTTGGACCTCACAGATACGCAGTATTTT
CDR3: CASSLDLTDTQYF

J: TRBJ2-5
D: .
V: TRBV14
size: few
DNA: TGTGCCAGCAGCCAAGCCCGGGTATCCCGTCAAGAGACCCAGTACTTC
CDR3: CASSQARVSRQETQYF

J: TRBJ2-7
D: TRBD1
V: TRBV5-4
size: many
DNA: TGTGCCATCCGGGACAGGAGCTCCTACGAGCAGTACTTC
CDR3: CAIRDRSSYEQYF

J: TRBJ1-1
D: TRBD1
V: TRBV12-3/TRBV12-4
size: many
DNA: TGTGCCAGCAGTCCGACAGGGGTGAACACTGAAGCTTTCTTT
CDR3: CASSPTGVNTEAFF

J: TRBJ2-5
D: .
V: TRBV7-2
size: .
DNA: TGTGCCAGCAGCTTAGGGGGACAAGAGACCCAGTACTTC
CDR3: CASSLGGQETQYF

J: TRBJ1-6
D: .
V: TRBV19
size: medium-sized
DNA: TGTGCCACGGGATCAGGTGATTCACCCCTCCACTTT
CDR3: CATGSGDSPLHF

J: TRBJ2-2
D: TRBD2
V: TRBV7-9
size: medium-sized
DNA: TGTGCCAGCAGCCCGAGCGGGATAACGGGCGGGGAGCTGTTTTTT
CDR3: CASSPSGITGGELFF

J: TRBJ1-1
D: .
V: TRBV12-3/TRBV12-4
size: .
DNA: TGTGCCAGCAGTTGGACGGCAGGGACTGAAGCTTTCTTT
CDR3: CASSWTAGTEAFF

J: TRBJ2-1
D: TRBD2
V: TRBV20-1
size: few
DNA: TGCAGTGCTAGAGAAGGGACTAGCGGGAGGGATGAGCAGTTCTTC
CDR3: CSAREGTSGRDEQFF

J: TRBJ2-7
D: TRBD1
V: TRBV6-1
size: many
DNA: TGTGCCAGCAGCGCGGACAGGATACCCTCCTACGAGCAGTACTTC
CDR3: CASSADRIPSYEQYF

J: TRBJ1-4
D: .
V: TRBV12-3/TRBV12-4
size: many
DNA: TGTGCCAGCAGTCTAGGGTATCCTAATGAAAAACTGTTTTTT
CDR3: CASSLGYPNEKLFF

J: TRBJ1-6
D: .
V: TRBV19
size: medium-sized
DNA: TGTGCCAGTAGAGACCGGGGAGGGGAGCATTCACCCCTCCACTTT
CDR3: CASRDRGGEHSPLHF

J: TRBJ1-2
D: TRBD1
V: TRBV29-1
size: medium-sized
DNA: TGCAGCGTTAAGGGGGGACAGAACTATGGCTACACCTTC
CDR3: CSVKGGQNYGYTF

J: TRBJ2-1
D: TRBD2
V: TRBV7-9
size: .
DNA: TGTGCCAGCAGCTTAGAAGGCGGGAGACTGGCAAATGAGCAGTTCTTC
CDR3: CASSLEGGRLANEQFF

J: TRBJ1-5
D: .
V: TRBV19
size: many
DNA: TGTGCCAGTAGTATTCTTTCTGGGGGCGATCAGCCCCAGCATTTT
CDR3: CASSILSGGDQPQHF

J: TRBJ2-2
D: TRBD1
V: TRBV7-9
size: .
DNA: TGTGCCAGCAGCTTATCCTACAGGGGGATTACCGGGGAGCTGTTTTTT
CDR3: CASSLSYRGITGELFF

J: TRBJ2-7
D: TRBD1
V: TRBV11-3
size: many
DNA: TGTGCCAGCAGCATAAGACAGGGTATCATCTACGAGCAGTACTTC
CDR3: CASSIRQGIIYEQYF

J: TRBJ1-4
D: .
V: TRBV12-3/TRBV12-4
size: .
DNA: TGTGCCAGCAGCGTACAGGGCCTTAATGAAAAACTGTTTTTT
CDR3: CASSVQGLNEKLFF

J: TRBJ2-2
D: .
V: TRBV11-1
size: many
DNA: TGTGCCAGCAGCTTTCAGGTCTACACCGGGGAGCTGTTTTTT
CDR3: CASSFQVYTGELFF

J: TRBJ2-1
D: .
V: TRBV19
size: medium-sized
DNA: TGTGCCAGTAGTATGGGGAGAAGTGAGCAGTTCTTC
CDR3: CASSMGRSEQFF

J: TRBJ2-7
D: TRBD2
V: TRBV7-9
size: .
DNA: TGTGCCAGCAGCCCCCAATCGACTAGCGGAGGGGACCCCTACGAGCAGTACTTC
CDR3: CASSPQSTSGGDPYEQYF

J: TRBJ2-3
D: .
V: TRBV19
size: medium-sized
DNA: TGTGCCAGTAGTACCCCTCCTTATACGCAGTATTTT
CDR3: CASSTPPYTQYF

J: TRBJ2-5
D: .
V: TRBV18
size: medium-sized
DNA: TGTGCCAGCTCAGGAGCGGAGGGAGAGACCCAGTACTTC
CDR3: CASSGAEGETQYF

J: TRBJ2-1
D: TRBD1
V: TRBV7-3
size: .
DNA: TGTGCCAGCAGCCGGGGACAGGGGGCCTATGAGCAGTTCTTC
CDR3: CASSRGQGAYEQFF

J: TRBJ2-3
D: .
V: TRBV2
size: .
DNA: TGTGCCGACTTAGCGGATTCTAGCACAGATACGCAGTATTTT
CDR3: CADLADSSTDTQYF

J: TRBJ2-1
D: .
V: TRBV28
size: many
DNA: TGTGCCAGCAGCACAAGCTACAATGAGCAGTTCTTC
CDR3: CASSTSYNEQFF